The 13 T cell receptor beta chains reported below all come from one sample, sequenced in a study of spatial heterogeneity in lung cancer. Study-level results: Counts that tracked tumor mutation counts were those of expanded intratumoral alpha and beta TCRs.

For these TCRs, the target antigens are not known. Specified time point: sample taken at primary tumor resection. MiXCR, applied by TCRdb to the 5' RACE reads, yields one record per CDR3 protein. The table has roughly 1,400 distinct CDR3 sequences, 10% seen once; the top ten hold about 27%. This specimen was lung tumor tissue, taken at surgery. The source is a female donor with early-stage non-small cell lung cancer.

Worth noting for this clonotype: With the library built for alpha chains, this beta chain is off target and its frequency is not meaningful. CDR3 nucleotide sequence: TGTGCCAGCAGTGAGGGGTTAGGGGGCTACACCTTC. This codes for CASSEGLGGYTF. The chain combines TRBV12-3 or TRBV12-4 with TRBJ1-2; TRBD1 might be the D (5 bases). The ends were cut back, 5 bases at V and 8 bases at J, with 12 bases in the middle. The CDR3 contains 12 residues.

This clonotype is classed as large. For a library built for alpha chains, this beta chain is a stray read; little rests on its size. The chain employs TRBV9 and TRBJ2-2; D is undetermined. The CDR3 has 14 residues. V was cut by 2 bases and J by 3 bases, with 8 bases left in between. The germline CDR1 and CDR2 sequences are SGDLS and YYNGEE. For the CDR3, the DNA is TGTGCCAGCAGCGTTCCACCGGACACCGGGGAGCTGTTTTTT. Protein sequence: CASSVPPDTGELFF.

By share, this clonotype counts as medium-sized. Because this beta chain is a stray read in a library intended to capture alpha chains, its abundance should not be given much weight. CDR3 region: CSARRLAKEDEQYF. The DNA of the CDR3 is TGCAGTGCTAGACGGCTAGCGAAAGAGGACGAGCAGTACTTC. The chain has TRBV20-1 and TRBJ2-7, with D possibly TRBD2 on 6 matching bases. Germline V gives CDR1 DFQATT, CDR2 SNEGSKA (reference sequence). Trimming took off 2 bases at V and 5 bases at J, with 16 bases between the two ends. CDR3 length: 14 residues.

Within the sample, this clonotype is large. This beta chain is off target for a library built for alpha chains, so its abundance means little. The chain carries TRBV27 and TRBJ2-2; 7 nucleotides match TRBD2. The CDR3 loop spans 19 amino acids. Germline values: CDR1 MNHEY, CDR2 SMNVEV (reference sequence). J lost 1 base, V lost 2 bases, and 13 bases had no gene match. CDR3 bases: TGTGCCAGCAGTTTAGGGGCGGTTTTAAGGGAGGGGAACACCGGGGAGCTGTTTTTT. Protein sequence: CASSLGAVLREGNTGELFF.

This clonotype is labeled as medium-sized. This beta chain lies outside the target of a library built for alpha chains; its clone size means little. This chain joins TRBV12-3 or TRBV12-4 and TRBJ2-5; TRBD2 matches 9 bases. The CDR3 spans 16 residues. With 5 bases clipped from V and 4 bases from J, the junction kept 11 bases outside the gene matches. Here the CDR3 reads CASSPVGARGGETQYF. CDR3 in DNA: TGTGCCAGCAGTCCTGTCGGTGCGCGGGGGGGAGAGACCCAGTACTTC.

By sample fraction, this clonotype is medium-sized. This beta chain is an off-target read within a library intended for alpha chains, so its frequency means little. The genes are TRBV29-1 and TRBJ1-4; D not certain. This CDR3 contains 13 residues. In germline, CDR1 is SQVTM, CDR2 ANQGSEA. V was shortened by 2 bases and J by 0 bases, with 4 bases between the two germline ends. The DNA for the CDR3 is TGCAGCGTTGAATTAACAACTAATGAAAAACTGTTTTTT. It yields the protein CSVELTTNEKLFF.

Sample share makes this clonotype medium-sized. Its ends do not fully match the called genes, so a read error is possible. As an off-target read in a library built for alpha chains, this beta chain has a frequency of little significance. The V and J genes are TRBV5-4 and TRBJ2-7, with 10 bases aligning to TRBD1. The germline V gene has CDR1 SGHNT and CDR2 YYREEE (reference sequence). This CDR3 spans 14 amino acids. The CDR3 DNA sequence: TGTGCCGGCAGCTCCCGGGACAGGGGCACCGAGCAGTACTTC. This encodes CAGSSRDRGTEQYF.

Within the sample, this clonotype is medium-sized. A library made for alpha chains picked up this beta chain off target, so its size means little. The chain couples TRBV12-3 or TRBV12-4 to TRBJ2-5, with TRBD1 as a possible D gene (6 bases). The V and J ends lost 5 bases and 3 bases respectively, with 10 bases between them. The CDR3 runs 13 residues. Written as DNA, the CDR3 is TGTGCCAGCAGTCCGGGACACAAAGAGACCCAGTACTTC. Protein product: CASSPGHKETQYF.

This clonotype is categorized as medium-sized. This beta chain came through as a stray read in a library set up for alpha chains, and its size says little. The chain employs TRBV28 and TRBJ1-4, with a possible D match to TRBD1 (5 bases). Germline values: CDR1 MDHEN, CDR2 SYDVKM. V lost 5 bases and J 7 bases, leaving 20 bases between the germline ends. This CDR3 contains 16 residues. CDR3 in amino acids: CASSTSSRVLSEKLFF. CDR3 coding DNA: TGTGCCAGCAGTACATCATCCAGGGTGCTTAGTGAAAAACTGTTTTTT.

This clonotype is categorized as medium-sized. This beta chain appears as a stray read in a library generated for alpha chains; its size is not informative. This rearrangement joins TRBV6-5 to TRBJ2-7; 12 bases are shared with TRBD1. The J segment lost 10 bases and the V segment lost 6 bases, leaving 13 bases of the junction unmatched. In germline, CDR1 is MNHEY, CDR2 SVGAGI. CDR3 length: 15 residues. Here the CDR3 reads CASSLMGTGGLSQYF. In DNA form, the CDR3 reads TGTGCCAGCAGCCTAATGGGGACAGGGGGCCTTAGTCAGTACTTC.

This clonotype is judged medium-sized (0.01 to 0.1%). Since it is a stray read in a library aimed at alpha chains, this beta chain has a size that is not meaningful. This CDR3 is CASSDTMTGEEQFF. The CDR3 DNA follows: TGTGCCAGCAGCGACACAATGACAGGGGAGGAGCAGTTCTTC. This chain connects TRBV7-6 to TRBJ2-1; 8 bases are shared with TRBD1. There are 14 residues in the CDR3. Unmatched junction bases numbered 10, after V lost 5 bases and J lost 10 bases. Germline loops: CDR1 SGHVS, CDR2 FNYEAQ. The full variable domain, its missing parts supplied by reference TRBV7-6 and TRBJ2-1, is GAGVSQSPRYKVTKRGQDVALRCDPISGHVSLYWYRQALGQGPEFLTYFNYEAQQDKSGLPNDRFSAERPEGSISTLTIQRTEQRDSAMYRCASSDTMTGEEQFFGPGTRLTVL.

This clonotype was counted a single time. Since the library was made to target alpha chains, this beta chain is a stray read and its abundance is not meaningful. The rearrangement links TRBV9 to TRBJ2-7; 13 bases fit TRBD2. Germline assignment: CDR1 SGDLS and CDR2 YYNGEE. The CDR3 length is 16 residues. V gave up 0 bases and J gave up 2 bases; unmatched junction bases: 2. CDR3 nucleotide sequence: TGTGCCAGCAGCGTAGGGACTAGCGGGAGTACCTACGAGCAGTACTTC. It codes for CASSVGTSGSTYEQYF.

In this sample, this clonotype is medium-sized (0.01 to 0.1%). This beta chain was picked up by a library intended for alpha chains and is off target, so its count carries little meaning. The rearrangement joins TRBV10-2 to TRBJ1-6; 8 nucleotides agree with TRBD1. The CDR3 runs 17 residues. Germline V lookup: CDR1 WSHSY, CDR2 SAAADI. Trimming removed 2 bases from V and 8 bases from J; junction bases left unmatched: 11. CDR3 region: CASSEPAGGAEYSPLHF. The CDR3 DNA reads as TGCGCCAGCAGTGAGCCGGCAGGGGGCGCGGAATATTCACCCCTCCACTTT.